Listed here are 23 T cell receptor beta chains from one sample, sequenced in a study of CD8 T cells in Susac syndrome. RNA, at roughly 0.45 to 1 ug, was reverse transcribed with random hexamers. Via MiXCR, TCRdb re-called the immunoSEQ multiplex PCR reads, giving one row per CDR3 protein. The sample has about 300,000 distinct CDR3 sequences, 89% seen once. Sequencing was done on a sample of CD8+ T cells from PBMCs. These receptors all come from a human donor with multiple sclerosis.

This clonotype was seen a single time. The rearrangement uses TRBV2 and TRBJ2-3, with no clear D. The CDR3 runs 18 residues. With 6 bases removed from V and 0 bases from J, the gap between germline ends came to 22 bases. Germline CDR1 reads SNHLY; CDR2 reads FYNNEI. The CDR3, as DNA: TGTGCCAGCAGCATGATATTGGCGGCCTCATTTAGCACAGATACGCAGTATTTT. Amino acids: CASSMILAASFSTDTQYF.

The chain is built from TRBV19 and TRBJ1-1; the D gene is possibly TRBD1 (5 bases). CDR3 length: 14 amino acids. CDR1 is LNHDA and CDR2 is SQIVND in the germline V gene (reference sequence). Trimming took off 7 bases at V and 2 bases at J, with 14 bases between the two ends. The chain's CDR3 is CASTDRGLNTEAFF. The CDR3 region has the DNA TGTGCCAGTACCGACCGGGGACTAAACACTGAAGCTTTCTTT.

This clonotype was seen just once. This chain joins TRBV27 and TRBJ2-2; 8 bases fit TRBD2. Germline V gives CDR1 MNHEY, CDR2 SMNVEV (reference sequence). The trim removed 4 bases at V and 1 base at J, leaving 11 bases unmatched. The CDR3 extends over 18 amino acids. This CDR3 reads CASSYSFSGILNTGELFF. The CDR3 region has the DNA TGTGCCAGCAGTTACTCTTTTAGCGGGATCCTGAACACCGGGGAGCTGTTTTTT.

The V call is TRBV2, the J call TRBJ2-1; no reliable D call. Germline-derived CDR1 and CDR2 are SNHLY and FYNNEI. CDR3 length: 12 amino acids. The V and J ends lost 6 bases and 6 bases respectively, with 9 bases between them. DNA of the CDR3: TGTGCCAGCAGGGATGACCTCAATGAGCAGTTCTTC. Translation gives CASRDDLNEQFF.

The V and J genes are TRBV15 and TRBJ1-5; no clear D gene. Germline CDR1 reads LNHNV; CDR2 reads YYDKDF (reference sequence). The germline V and J ends were trimmed by 6 bases and 1 base, with 7 bases remaining between them. The CDR3 runs to 13 residues. The CDR3 nucleotides are TGTGCCACCAGTTTGGGCAGCAATCAGCCCCAGCATTTT. Amino acid sequence: CATSLGSNQPQHF.

This rearrangement joins TRBV2 to TRBJ2-7; TRBD2 aligns across 10 bases. The CDR3 has 15 amino acids. Germline V gene data show CDR1 as SNHLY and CDR2 as FYNNEI. The ends lost 6 bases at V and 3 bases at J; junction bases unmatched: 8. CDR3 nucleotides: TGTGCCAGCAGCGACTTTAAGCGGGAGGGCTACGAGCAGTACTTC. Translating gives CASSDFKREGYEQYF. Using reference TRBV2 and TRBJ2-7 for the parts outside the CDR3, the full variable domain is EPEVTQTPSHQVTQMGQEVILRCVPISNHLYFYWYRQILGQKVEFLVSFYNNEISEKSEIFDDQFSVERPDGSNFTLKIRSTKLEDSAMYFCASSDFKREGYEQYFGPGTRLTVT.

The V gene is TRBV2, the J gene TRBJ1-1, with a weak D call TRBD1 (6 bases). The CDR3 totals 15 residues. V shed 5 bases and J shed 10 bases, with 23 bases lying between them. Per germline, CDR1 SNHLY and CDR2 FYNNEI. The CDR3 coding sequence is TGTGCCAGCAGTCATCAATCGACAGGCTACTTGTTAGCTTTCTTT. Amino acid sequence: CASSHQSTGYLLAFF. Based on the CDR3 plus reference TRBV2 and TRBJ1-1, the full variable domain is EPEVTQTPSHQVTQMGQEVILRCVPISNHLYFYWYRQILGQKVEFLVSFYNNEISEKSEIFDDQFSVERPDGSNFTLKIRSTKLEDSAMYFCASSHQSTGYLLAFFGQGTRLTVV.

V and J are TRBV19 and TRBJ2-1, with D perhaps TRBD2 (5 bases). The CDR3 sequence is 13 residues long. Trimming took 7 bases from V and 3 from J, leaving 10 bases between them. Germline CDR1 LNHDA, CDR2 SQIVND (reference sequence). As DNA, the CDR3 is TGTGCCAGTAAAAACGGGGTCTACAATGAGCAGTTCTTC. Translation: CASKNGVYNEQFF.

This sequence joins TRBV29-1 and TRBJ2-5; either TRBD1 or TRBD2 may fit D (5 bases each). CDR3 length: 13 residues. V lost 6 bases to trimming and J lost 4 bases, with 15 bases between them. The germline V gene has CDR1 SQVTM and CDR2 ANQGSEA. As DNA, the CDR3 is TGCAGCGTCGTCGTCCAGGGAGCAGAGACCCAGTACTTC. Translated: CSVVVQGAETQYF.

This clonotype appeared a single time. This chain connects TRBV5-1 to TRBJ1-5, with 10 positions matching TRBD1. This CDR3 comprises 16 residues. V lost 0 bases to trimming and J lost 3 bases; unmatched junction nucleotides: 3. CDR1 is SGHRS and CDR2 is YFSETQ in the germline V gene. CDR3 loop: CASSLGDRGFNQPQHF. CDR3 DNA: TGCGCCAGCAGCTTGGGGGACAGGGGATTCAATCAGCCCCAGCATTTT.

V and J are TRBV11-1 and TRBJ2-7; D may correspond to TRBD1 or TRBD2 (5 bases each). The germline V gene encodes CDR1 SGHAT and CDR2 FQDESV (reference sequence). Trimming took off 2 bases at V and 6 bases at J, with 11 bases between the two ends. The CDR3 is 13 amino acids. CDR3 sequence reads: CASSLKGPLEQYF. In DNA form, the CDR3 reads TGTGCCAGCAGCTTAAAGGGACCCCTCGAGCAGTACTTC.

The chain recombines TRBV5-6 with TRBJ1-4, with D hard to call. Germline-derived CDR1 and CDR2 are SGHDT and YYEEEE. Trimming took 3 bases from V and 6 from J, leaving 15 bases between them. This CDR3 spans 15 amino acids. The CDR3 sequence is CASSWGSTGDEKLFF. DNA for the CDR3: TGTGCCAGCAGCTGGGGATCGACGGGCGATGAAAAACTGTTTTTT.

CDR3 nucleotide sequence: TGTGCCAGCAGTTTTCAGTTAGGCTCTACTGAAGCTTTCTTT. Its translation: CASSFQLGSTEAFF. The V call is TRBV28, the J call TRBJ1-1; D is unresolved. The germline CDR1 and CDR2 sequences are MDHEN and SYDVKM. This CDR3 comprises 14 residues. With 3 bases removed from V and 5 bases from J, the gap between germline ends came to 13 bases.

The chain couples TRBV20-1 to TRBJ2-7; 7 nucleotides match TRBD2. V shed 8 bases, J shed 5 bases, and the junction held 15 bases outside the gene matches. The CDR3 sequence is 14 residues long. Germline lookup yields CDR1 DFQATT and CDR2 SNEGSKA (reference sequence). CDR3 sequence: CSLWPAGRVDEQYF. DNA of the CDR3: TGCAGTCTTTGGCCAGCGGGGCGTGTGGACGAGCAGTACTTC.

The chain has TRBV19 and TRBJ2-3, with 10 bases fitting TRBD2. The germline CDR1 and CDR2 sequences are LNHDA and SQIVND (reference sequence). The CDR3 is made up of 15 amino acids. With 6 bases clipped from V and 2 bases from J, the junction kept 5 bases outside the gene matches. The CDR3 here is CASSSLAGDTDTQYF. CDR3 DNA sequence: TGTGCCAGTAGCTCTCTAGCGGGGGACACAGATACGCAGTATTTT.

V and J are TRBV30 and TRBJ1-1; tentatively, D is TRBD1 (5 bases). The ends were cut back, 2 bases at V and 1 base at J, with 8 bases in the middle. In germline, CDR1 is GTSNPN, CDR2 SVGIG (reference sequence). This CDR3 comprises 13 residues. CDR3 protein: CAWSTTGNTEAFF. CDR3 DNA: TGTGCCTGGAGTACCACAGGGAACACTGAAGCTTTCTTT.

Note on this clonotype: A read error may produce the germline difference seen at one junction end. The chain has TRBV7-7 and TRBJ2-2; D perhaps matches TRBD1 (6 bases). Germline assignment: CDR1 SSHAT and CDR2 FNYEAQ (reference sequence). The CDR3 runs 15 residues. The CDR3 DNA follows: TGTGCTAGCAGCTTAGGGGCAGGGGCCACCGGGGAGCTGTTTTTT. Residues: CASSLGAGATGELFF. Looking up the rest from reference TRBV7-7 and TRBJ2-2 gives the full variable domain: GAGVSQSPRYKVTKRGQDVTLRCDPISSHATLYWYQQALGQGPEFLTYFNYEAQPDKSGLPSDRFSAERPEGSISTLTIQRTEQRDSAMYRCASSLGAGATGELFFGEGSRLTVL.

This clonotype came up once. The rearrangement joins TRBV9 to TRBJ2-7, with 13 bases identical to TRBD2. Trimming removed 2 bases from V and 5 bases from J; junction bases left unmatched: 4. This CDR3 has 15 residues. Germline values: CDR1 SGDLS, CDR2 YYNGEE. This chain's CDR3 is CASSVGTSGTHEQYF. CDR3 DNA sequence: TGTGCCAGCAGCGTTGGGACTAGCGGGACCCACGAGCAGTACTTC.

V and J are TRBV20-1 and TRBJ1-1; the D gene is possibly TRBD1 (6 bases). The V end was cut by 3 bases, the J end by 1 base, with 12 bases between. The CDR3 is 14 residues long. Germline V gives CDR1 DFQATT, CDR2 SNEGSKA (reference sequence). CDR3: CSARKTGQNTEAFF. As DNA, the CDR3 is TGCAGTGCTAGGAAAACGGGACAGAACACTGAAGCTTTCTTT.

The V gene is TRBV7-9, the J gene TRBJ1-2; D gene unclear. The CDR3 length is 15 residues. Trimming stripped 5 bases from V and 4 bases from J, with 17 bases between. In germline, CDR1 is SEHNR, CDR2 FQNEAQ (reference sequence). CDR3 bases: TGTGCCAGCAGCGATCAGGCAAGGCCACTCTATGGCTACACCTTC. Amino acid sequence: CASSDQARPLYGYTF.

J is TRBJ1-1 and V is TRBV20-1; TRBD1 matches at 9 bases. CDR3 length: 16 amino acids. The germline V gene has CDR1 DFQATT and CDR2 SNEGSKA (reference sequence). After removal of 0 bases from V and 1 base from J, the junction contained 6 bases not matched to a gene. The CDR3 region has the DNA TGCAGTGCTAGAGATCTGTACAGGGGGCCGAACACTGAAGCTTTCTTT. This codes for CSARDLYRGPNTEAFF.

This chain connects TRBV25-1 to TRBJ2-7, with 8 nucleotides matching TRBD1. Germline values: CDR1 MGHDK, CDR2 SYGVNS. This CDR3 is 15 amino acids long. V was clipped by 4 bases and J by 6 bases; unmatched bases: 11. The CDR3 DNA sequence: TGTGCCAGCAGTGCCTACAACTTAGGACAGGGCGAGCAGTACTTC. Protein: CASSAYNLGQGEQYF.

The chain joins TRBV12-3 or TRBV12-4 to TRBJ2-5; no clear D gene. CDR3 length: 10 amino acids. V was shortened by 5 bases and J by 7 bases, with 5 bases between the two germline ends. CDR3 sequence: CASSLGTQYF. As DNA, the CDR3 is TGTGCCAGCAGTCTGGGGACCCAGTACTTC.